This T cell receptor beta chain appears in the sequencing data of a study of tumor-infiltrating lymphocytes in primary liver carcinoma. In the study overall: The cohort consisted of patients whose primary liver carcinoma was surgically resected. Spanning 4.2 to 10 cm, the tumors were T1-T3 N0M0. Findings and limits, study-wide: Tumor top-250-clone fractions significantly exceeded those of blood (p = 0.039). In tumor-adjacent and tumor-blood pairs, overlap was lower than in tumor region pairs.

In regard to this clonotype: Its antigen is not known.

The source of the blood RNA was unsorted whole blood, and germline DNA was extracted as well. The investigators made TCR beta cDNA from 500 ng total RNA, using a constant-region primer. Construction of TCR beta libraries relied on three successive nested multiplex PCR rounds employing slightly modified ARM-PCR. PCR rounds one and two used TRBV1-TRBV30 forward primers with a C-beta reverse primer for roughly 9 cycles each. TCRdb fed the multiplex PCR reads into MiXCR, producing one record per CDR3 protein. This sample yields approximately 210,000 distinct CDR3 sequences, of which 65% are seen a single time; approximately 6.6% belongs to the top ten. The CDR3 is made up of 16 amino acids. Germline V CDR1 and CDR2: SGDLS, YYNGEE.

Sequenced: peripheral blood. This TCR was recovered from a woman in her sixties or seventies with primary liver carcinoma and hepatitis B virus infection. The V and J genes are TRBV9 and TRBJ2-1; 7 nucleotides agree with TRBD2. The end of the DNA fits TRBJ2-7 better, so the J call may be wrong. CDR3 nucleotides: TGTGCCAGCAGCGTCGCTAGCGGATCAACCTACAATGAGCAGTACTTC. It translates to CASSVASGSTYNEQYF.